The 8 T cell receptor beta chains presented below share a single source sample, sequenced in a study of T cell clonotyping in hematopoietic cell transplantation. Repertoires were generated with immunoSEQ multiplex PCR, while TCRdb's copy carries only in-frame clones and drops some. The data contain roughly 29,000 clones, 92% of them seen just once; the ten biggest clones take up about 10%. The material sequenced was PBMCs, taken 100 days after allogeneic stem cell transplant. These receptor sequences come from a female patient aged 50-59 years who had an allogeneic stem cell transplant from a related donor, so the T cells may come from the graft donor. Some clones in this sample may be carry-over from other donors' samples.

The chain employs TRBV15 and TRBJ2-1; D is undetermined. Trimming pared 3 bases from V and 4 bases from J, leaving 10 bases between. The CDR3 covers 14 residues. Germline lookup yields CDR1 LNHNV and CDR2 YYDKDF (reference sequence). The CDR3 reads CATSRVKLYNEQFF. CDR3 nucleotide sequence: TGTGCCACCAGCAGGGTAAAGCTTTACAATGAGCAGTTCTTC.

The rearrangement joins TRBV9 to TRBJ1-2; D possibly corresponds to TRBD1 (6 bases). Germline V gives CDR1 SGDLS, CDR2 YYNGEE. Trimming took off 1 base at V and 6 bases at J, with 7 bases between the two ends. The CDR3 consists of 12 residues. The CDR3 bases are TGTGCCAGCAGCGTACAGGGGCATGGCTACACCTTC. Protein product: CASSVQGHGYTF.

This chain connects TRBV18 to TRBJ2-7; 7 nucleotides align to TRBD1. CDR1 is KGHSH and CDR2 is LQKENI in the germline V gene. The trim removed 4 bases at V and 2 bases at J, leaving 5 bases unmatched. The CDR3 sequence is 14 residues long. The CDR3 DNA follows: TGTGCCAGCTCACAAGGGACAGCCACCTACGAGCAGTACTTC. Translation: CASSQGTATYEQYF.

The chain is built from TRBV5-1 and TRBJ2-3; 14 bases line up with TRBD2. Trimming took 0 bases from V and 2 from J; bases not matched to a gene: 5. This CDR3 contains 18 residues. Germline V CDR1 and CDR2: SGHRS, YFSETQ. In nucleotides, the CDR3 is TGCGCCAGCAGCTTGGGACTAGCGGGGGGGCGTTTCACAGATACGCAGTATTTT. This gives the protein CASSLGLAGGRFTDTQYF.

This chain connects TRBV6-1 to TRBJ1-4; 8 bases fit TRBD1. The germline CDR1 and CDR2 sequences are MNHNS and SASEGT. The CDR3 extends over 14 amino acids. Trimming removed 2 bases from V and 8 bases from J; junction bases left unmatched: 4. The CDR3 sequence is CASSELWTGEKLFF. CDR3 coding DNA: TGTGCCAGCAGTGAATTATGGACAGGGGAAAAACTGTTTTTT.

CDR3 protein: CATQGASTDTQYF. Written as DNA, the CDR3 is TGTGCCACCCAGGGTGCTAGCACAGATACGCAGTATTTT. The chain employs TRBV10-3 and TRBJ2-3; tentative D call: TRBD1 (5 bases). The V gene's germline CDR1 is ENHRY and CDR2 SYGVKD. Trimming cost V 10 bases and J 0 bases, with 11 bases left between them. The CDR3 loop spans 13 amino acids.

The chain uses TRBV7-2 and TRBJ1-1, with D perhaps TRBD1 (5 bases). Trimming left V 2 bases short and J 3 bases short, with 16 bases between. Germline assignment: CDR1 SGHTA and CDR2 FQGNSA. The CDR3 length is 16 residues. In DNA, the CDR3 is TGTGCCAGCAGCTTAAGAGTGGGGCGAGGCGACACTGAAGCTTTCTTT. It yields the protein CASSLRVGRGDTEAFF.

The V call is TRBV7-9, the J call TRBJ1-2; D may be TRBD1 (5 bases). CDR1 SEHNR and CDR2 FQNEAQ come from the germline V gene (reference sequence). The CDR3 extends over 14 amino acids. V lost 5 bases to trimming and J lost 5 bases, with 15 bases between them. The CDR3 here is CASSALGGEYGYTF. The CDR3 DNA reads as TGTGCCAGCAGCGCTCTGGGGGGGGAGTATGGCTACACCTTC.